This TCR beta chain was sequenced in a study of cytomegalovirus exposure and HLA in healthy donors (dated by TCRdb to the late 2010s). Context from the whole study: According to an earlier analysis of a few hundred of the donors, 200 million or so T cells yielded 95 million to 140 million unique TCR beta sequences and around 300 Gb of sequence data. An early release that covered some 630 HLA-typed donors contained around 300 gigabases of sequencing data and about 84 million unique TCR sequences. The genetic ancestry cluster associated with self-reported Caucasian donors included 81% of the 398 genotyped donors. The study aimed to test whether signatures of past pathogen exposure could be identified by cataloging public T cell receptors. The study used immunosequencing to profile the T cell repertoires of 666 subjects and linked those repertoires to cytomegalovirus serostatus. Besides the first cohort of 666 subjects, a separate validation cohort made up of 120 different subjects was used. To predict cytomegalovirus infection status, the study combined high-throughput TCR immunosequencing, statistical association of individual TCRs with disease status, and machine learning. To study patterns of TCR occurrence, a later analysis re-analyzed previously published TCR beta repertoires from more than 550 donors and added high-resolution HLA genotyping. Rather than drawing on any new phenotypic data, the later analysis identified candidate immune exposures from TCR beta sequences and the way those sequences occurred across donors. An earlier analysis of 587 of the donors applied high-throughput TCR beta sequencing to assess whether each TCR beta V gene segment acted as functional or pseudogenic. Donor age, sex, ethnicity and CMV serostatus were collected together with the repertoire data. Genome-wide SNP genotypes for about 65% of the 666 donors were used in a later genetic analysis, which treated that subset as a discovery cohort. All discovery cohort repertoires had been generated on a single sequencing platform. Class I and class II HLA loci were covered by the typing at four-digit resolution. The number of typed donors differed by locus: about 620-640 for A, B, C, DRB1 and DQB1; about 520 for DQA1; approximately 600 for DPA1; and some 470 for DPB1. Four or five DR-DQ haplotypes were handled as single units for association and clustering because linkage in the cohort was strong. On average, about 200,000 unique TCR beta nucleotide sequences were sequenced per donor among about 400 genotyped donors of the cohort, with roughly 18% of those sequences being non-productive. General findings and caveats noted by the study authors: At a false discovery rate of 0.05, a later analysis linked 16,951 TCR beta sequences to specific HLA alleles. A group of highly shared sequence variants was considered likely to be a technical artifact of the sequencing pipeline. Three of the identified cytomegalovirus-associated TCR beta chains were confirmed in vitro to be specific for cytomegalovirus antigens. A later genetic analysis reported fewer N-insertions in productive TCRs among donors in an Asian-associated ancestry cluster than the roughly 640-donor mean. Seventeen rarely observed V segments, including chromosome 9 orphons, were excluded from the earlier analysis of several hundred of the donors because counts were too low. An earlier analysis of around 540 of the donors showed that most TCR beta V segments appeared in productive rearrangements either about 90% or about 30% of the time, which broadly matched IMGT annotations. A further reported finding was that TCR beta sequences accurately predicted the HLA-A and HLA-B alleles for most subjects in the first cohort. Several of the top co-occurrence clusters appeared to be linked to parvovirus B19, influenza, CMV and Epstein-Barr virus, according to a later analysis. A total of 164 TCR beta chains were listed by the study as associated with cytomegalovirus. Most TCR sequences were observed very rarely across donors, whereas some public TCRs were present in many individuals. In both the original and validation cohorts, the classifier was reported to diagnose cytomegalovirus status with high specificity and sensitivity. In a later genetic analysis, a missense DCLRE1C variant was associated with V-gene and J-gene trimming of TCR beta chains, and the association was replicated in an independent cohort. Because the 87-base-pair reads could not distinguish some IMGT-functional V segments, including TRBV6-2 and TRBV6-3, those segments were excluded. CMV serostatus was the only immune exposure information available for the cohort. Strong co-occurrence of HLA alleles, especially DR and DQ, made assigning TCR associations to individual alleles difficult. In a later analysis, HLA-associated TCR beta chains showed more clonal expansion and lower generation probabilities than non-associated chains that were equally common. Sequencing depth was assumed to be roughly uniform across donors in the presence/absence analyses, though that assumption may not hold. In a later analysis, the rate of TCR association differed among HLA loci, with DRB1 alleles having the most associated TCRs and HLA-C alleles having the fewest. Because HLA typing was missing for some donors at each locus, association tests included only the typed subset. This cohort had only TCR beta chains sequenced, and the lack of alpha or paired-chain data limited which features could be detected. Linkage disequilibrium might explain the correlated functional status among segregating V segments, but an unknown experimental factor could not be ruled out. A later analysis found that most CMV-associated TCR beta chains appeared HLA-restricted, with HLA associations seemingly driven largely by CMV exposure. The authors suggested that the approach could potentially be generalized to other disease states and immunological phenotypes.

The method behind the library was the immunoSEQ multiplex PCR assay. For the multiplex PCR, a mixture combining 60 forward primers for TCR Vbeta segments and 13 reverse primers for TCR Jbeta segments was used. The CDR3 region of rearranged TCR beta genes was amplified from genomic DNA by a multiplex PCR assay. On the Illumina HiSeq System, the amplified TCR beta libraries were sequenced as 87-base-pair reads. As for how the authors treated the data: In a later analysis, roughly 80 million unique TCR beta chains were counted across the 500 to 850 repertoires, and roughly 9.9 million of these chains were shared by at least two donors. To remove PCR and sequencing errors, raw reads were error-corrected and collapsed into unique sequences using a nearest-neighbor algorithm that merged closely related sequences. To assign V, D and J gene segments, CDR3 sequences were aligned to IMGT reference sequences. Each retained sequence needed at least a six-nucleotide match to both a V gene segment and a J gene segment. Rearrangements were classified as productive when the CDR3 lacked stop codons and remained in frame with V and J, and all other rearrangements were classified as non-productive. Following IMGT convention, CDR3 was defined as the stretch from the second conserved V-encoded cysteine up to the conserved J-encoded phenylalanine. Sequences without an unambiguous match to a single V gene segment were excluded from the earlier analysis of a few hundred of the donors. An earlier analysis of some 610 of the donors called V segments functional above 56.7% productive rearrangements and segregating when the between-donor standard deviation exceeded 5%. A statistical classification framework was developed to diagnose cytomegalovirus status using the catalog of TCR beta chain sequences. V and J gene assignment, in a later analysis, came from comparing TCR nucleotide sequences with IMGT/GENE-DB human TR gene sequences. In a later analysis, CDR3 sequences and most-parsimonious VDJ recombination scenarios were assigned using the TCRdist pipeline. A later analysis defined each TCR beta chain by its CDR3 amino acid sequence plus V-gene family, and excluded reads lacking a unique V-gene family. As a way to deal with suspected cross-contamination and a sequencing artifact, a later analysis dropped nearly 600 nucleotide sequences that were highly shared and had low generation probability. For each public chain, a later analysis derived a clonal expansion index from normalized ranks of inferred template counts within each repertoire. In a later analysis, generation probabilities were computed using a VDJ recombination model fitted to out-of-frame rearrangements, and the results were checked against IGoR. Hypergeometric tests were used in a later analysis to score TCR-TCR, TCR-HLA and TCR-CMV co-occurrence, with a repertoire-size bias correction applied to the TCR pairs. A later analysis estimated false discovery rates by permuting HLA or CMV assignments 20 times. In a later analysis, co-occurring TCRs were grouped with DBSCAN, and TCRdist sequence similarity was added when clustering was performed within HLA-allele-positive subsets. Repertoires with fewer than 30,000 or more than 120,000 public chains, plus five repertoires with anomalous nucleotide sharing, were excluded from co-occurrence clustering. The immuneACCESS repertoire file appears here via TCRdb, limited to in-frame rearrangements. These files lack a portion of the clones; in checked studies, under half of the deficit traces to unresolved V genes, and the cause of the others is not known. V, J and clone size are those of that table, while D and trimming were read from the DNA. This sample is represented by about 200,000 clones; around 77% of them were singletons. Clones ranked in the top ten supply under 3% of the sample.

V loses 5 bases of germline sequence and J loses 0 bases, and the interval between the two ends is 9 bases. The CDR3 measures 14 amino acids from cysteine to phenylalanine. Only the CDR3 region is kept as DNA, spanning 42 bases read in frame from base 1. From the germline V gene, CDR1 is SGHRS and CDR2 is YFSETQ. This clone was seen a single time. The target of this receptor is not known. No clone much larger than this one lies a single base away; base qualities are absent. The cohort was made up of hundreds of healthy bone marrow donors. At the time of sampling, all cohort members were nominally healthy, though unrecorded immune exposures were likely present. The donor was CMV seronegative and belonged to the group of 320 or so seronegative cohort members. Each donor provided a peripheral blood sample, and peripheral blood mononuclear cells were used for TCR beta sequencing. The Qiagen DNeasy Blood Extraction Kit was used to extract genomic DNA from the blood cell samples.

The sequenced material came from PBMCs. The chain was built from TRBV5-1 and TRBJ2-4; there is no confident call for the D gene. The sequence was collected from a young woman in good health and CMV-seronegative. The DNA sequence is given as TGCGCCAGCAGGGCGACTCTAGCCAAAAACATTCAGTACTTC. Its coded protein is CASRATLAKNIQYF.